The 10 T cell receptor beta chains presented below share a single source sample, sequenced in a study of shared clonotypes between healthy human individuals. The assay was immunoSEQ multiplex PCR, and TCRdb's table has in-frame clones only and misses some. The sample contains about 2.1 million clones, around 95% of which appear only once. Only CD45RO-negative cells positively selected for CCR7 counted as naive CD8 cells, so terminally differentiated effector memory CD45RA+ cells were excluded. Specimen: naive CD8+ T cells from PBMCs. The receptor source for this set is a young man in good health. Some clones in this sample may be carry-over from other donors' samples.

The chain employs TRBV19 and TRBJ2-2; D gene uncertain. V gave up 10 bases and J gave up 0 bases, with 18 bases separating them. The CDR3 sequence is 16 residues long. Germline CDR1 reads LNHDA; CDR2 reads SQIVND (reference sequence). In nucleotides, the CDR3 is TGTGCCACCAAGCTCATTCCGGAGCCGAACACCGGGGAGCTGTTTTTT. It yields the protein CATKLIPEPNTGELFF.

V usage is TRBV7-6 and J usage is TRBJ2-5, with 7 bases that match TRBD2. CDR1 SGHVS and CDR2 FNYEAQ come from the germline V gene. V was pared by 1 base and J by 2 bases, with 13 bases of the junction left unmatched. This CDR3 has 18 residues. The CDR3 bases are TGTGCCAGCAGCTTAGGGGGTAGGCGCGGGAGATATCAAGAGACCCAGTACTTC. It encodes CASSLGGRRGRYQETQYF.

As regards this clone: Other nucleotide sequences in the sample specify the same CDR3. This chain connects TRBV19 to TRBJ2-7, with D hard to call. V was cut by 5 bases and J by 3 bases, with 5 bases left in between. The CDR3 contains 11 residues. The germline gives CDR1 LNHDA, CDR2 SQIVND (reference sequence). CDR3 DNA sequence: TGTGCCAGTAGTGGCGGCTACGAGCAGTACTTC. Residues: CASSGGYEQYF.

The chain employs TRBV4-1 and TRBJ2-3; the match to TRBD2 covers 10 bases. V dropped 3 bases and J dropped 5; count of bases not matched to a gene: 8. The CDR3 has 16 residues. Looked up from germline, CDR1 is MGHRA and CDR2 is YSYEKL. Here the CDR3 DNA reads TGCGCCAGCAGCCAGACCCCTAGCGGGAGAGGAGATACGCAGTATTTT. Protein product: CASSQTPSGRGDTQYF.

V is TRBV28 and J is TRBJ1-6; D perhaps matches TRBD1 (5 bases). Germline loops: CDR1 MDHEN, CDR2 SYDVKM. Deletions cut 1 base from V and 6 bases from J, with 10 bases between. This CDR3 has 15 residues. In DNA form, the CDR3 reads TGTGCCAGCAGTTTATCCAGGGTCCTTAATTCACCCCTCCACTTT. This codes for CASSLSRVLNSPLHF.

The rearrangement joins TRBV7-2 to TRBJ2-1, with 7 nucleotides matching TRBD1. V lost 4 bases to trimming and J lost 3 bases; unmatched junction nucleotides: 6. Germline V gene lookup returns CDR1 SGHTA and CDR2 FQGNSA. The CDR3 spans 15 residues. CDR3 in amino acids: CASSSRQGHYNEQFF. CDR3 bases: TGTGCCAGCAGCTCTCGACAGGGCCACTACAATGAGCAGTTCTTC. The complete variable domain, with remaining parts taken from reference TRBV7-2 and TRBJ2-1, reads GAGVSQSPSNKVTEKGKDVELRCDPISGHTALYWYRQSLGQGLEFLIYFQGNSAPDKSGLPSDRFSAERTGGSVSTLTIQRTQQEDSAVYLCASSSRQGHYNEQFFGPGTRLTVL.

The chain couples TRBV7-3 to TRBJ2-2; D call uncertain. CDR3 length: 18 amino acids. Germline CDR1 and CDR2: SGHTA and FQGTGA. Trimming removed 5 bases at V and 6 bases at J, with 25 bases between. CDR3: CASSTAGLGWVIAGELFF. The CDR3 region has the DNA TGTGCCAGCAGCACCGCCGGTTTGGGCTGGGTTATCGCCGGGGAGCTGTTTTTT.

The V gene is TRBV19, the J gene TRBJ2-2; 7 bases are shared with TRBD1. The CDR3 length is 17 residues. Germline-derived CDR1 and CDR2 are LNHDA and SQIVND (reference sequence). V gave up 4 bases and J gave up 0 bases; unmatched junction bases: 8. The CDR3 coding sequence is TGTGCCAGTAGTACAGACAGGGACGGAGCGAACACCGGGGAGCTGTTTTTT. This sequence encodes CASSTDRDGANTGELFF. The whole variable domain, filled in from reference TRBV19 and TRBJ2-2, reads DGGITQSPKYLFRKEGQNVTLSCEQNLNHDAMYWYRQDPGQGLRLIYYSQIVNDFQKGDIAEGYSVSREKKESFPLTVTSAQKNPTAFYLCASSTDRDGANTGELFFGEGSRLTVL.

J is TRBJ2-1 and V is TRBV5-1; D remains unclear. The V gene's germline CDR1 is SGHRS and CDR2 YFSETQ. The CDR3 totals 15 residues. Trimming took 0 bases from V and 4 from J, leaving 11 bases between them. CDR3 DNA sequence: TGCGCCAGCAGCTTGGAGCGAGCTCTGTACAATGAGCAGTTCTTC. Amino acid sequence: CASSLERALYNEQFF.

The chain carries TRBV7-2 and TRBJ2-2, with 7 nucleotides matching TRBD2. V was clipped by 1 base and J by 4 bases; unmatched bases: 3. The germline gives CDR1 SGHTA, CDR2 FQGNSA. CDR3 size: 15 residues. The CDR3 DNA reads TGTGCCAGCAGCTTAGAACCGGGAGGCACCGGGGAGCTGTTTTTT. This codes for CASSLEPGGTGELFF.